These 15 T cell receptor beta chains were all obtained from the same sample, sequenced in a study of blood T cell repertoires in COVID-19. The repertoire was sequenced with immunoSEQ multiplex PCR; TCRdb's copy has only in-frame clones and lacks some. The data contain about 120,000 clones, 75% to 85% of them singletons. Sequencing input: peripheral blood. The receptors were gathered from a woman aged 50 to 60 with acute or convalescent COVID-19.

The V gene is TRBV7-9, the J gene TRBJ1-6; D not resolved. V gave up 5 bases and J gave up 8 bases, with 10 bases separating them. The CDR3 consists of 13 residues. CDR1 is SEHNR, CDR2 FQNEAQ, per germline (reference sequence). DNA for the CDR3: TGTGCCAGCAGCCCGAGCCGGGATTCACCCCTCCACTTT. It is translated as CASSPSRDSPLHF.

The chain's CDR3 is CASSAPGGRGSYEQYF. In DNA form, the CDR3 reads TGTGCCAGCAGCGCGCCTGGGGGCAGGGGATCCTACGAGCAGTACTTC. The genes are TRBV5-4 and TRBJ2-7; tentative D call: TRBD1 (6 bases). The CDR3 spans 16 residues. V shed 4 bases and J shed 1 base, with 18 bases lying between them. CDR1 is SGHNT, CDR2 YYREEE, per germline (reference sequence).

V usage is TRBV24-1 and J usage is TRBJ2-1; the D gene is possibly TRBD1 (5 bases). V shed 1 base and J shed 6 bases, with 9 bases lying between them. The CDR3 runs 14 residues. The germline V gene encodes CDR1 KGHDR and CDR2 SFDVKD. The CDR3 is CATSDFTQGNEQFF. CDR3 coding DNA: TGTGCCACCAGTGATTTCACGCAGGGCAATGAGCAGTTCTTC.

This clone was counted once. The rearrangement links TRBV18 to TRBJ2-6; D may be TRBD1 (5 bases). Germline CDR1 reads KGHSH; CDR2 reads LQKENI. V was shortened by 3 bases and J by 0 bases, with 12 bases between the two germline ends. The CDR3 is made up of 17 amino acids. This chain's CDR3 is CASSPAQGSSGANVLTF. As DNA, the CDR3 is TGTGCCAGCTCACCGGCGCAGGGCAGCTCTGGGGCCAACGTCCTGACTTTC.

This clone was counted a single time. The gene calls are TRBV5-4 and TRBJ2-7; a weak D match, TRBD1 (5 bases). The germline gives CDR1 SGHNT, CDR2 YYREEE (reference sequence). V was shortened by 2 bases and J by 9 bases, with 18 bases between the two germline ends. The CDR3 sequence is 14 residues long. The CDR3, as DNA: TGTGCCAGCAGCTTAGAAGGGGTTCCTAAGGGGCAGTACTTC. Protein product: CASSLEGVPKGQYF.

The chain joins TRBV28 to TRBJ1-5; D might be TRBD1 (5 bases). This CDR3 contains 16 residues. Trimming shortened V by 1 base and J by 5 bases, and 15 bases separated the two germline ends. Germline V lookup: CDR1 MDHEN, CDR2 SYDVKM. In DNA, the CDR3 is TGTGCCAGCAGTTTATCCGGGGGGGTCAGGTATCAGCCCCAGCATTTT. Protein sequence: CASSLSGGVRYQPQHF.

The chain employs TRBV25-1 and TRBJ2-5; D perhaps matches TRBD1 (6 bases). The CDR3 extends over 16 amino acids. Trimming shortened V by 1 base and J by 1 base, and 13 bases separated the two germline ends. The V gene's germline CDR1 is MGHDK and CDR2 SYGVNS. The CDR3 region is CASSESVRGFQETQYF. In DNA form, the CDR3 reads TGTGCCAGCAGTGAATCGGTGAGGGGGTTCCAAGAGACCCAGTACTTC.

CDR3 coding DNA: TGTGCCAGTACGGAGAGCTCTGGAAACACCATATATTTT. It is translated as CASTESSGNTIYF. The rearrangement links TRBV19 to TRBJ1-3, with D unresolved. Per germline, CDR1 LNHDA and CDR2 SQIVND (reference sequence). The V end was cut by 7 bases, the J end by 0 bases, with 7 bases between. The CDR3 consists of 13 residues.

This chain uses TRBV27 with TRBJ1-5; possibly TRBD1 for D (5 bases). This CDR3 has 14 amino acids. Trimming stripped 3 bases from V and 5 bases from J, with 11 bases between. Per the germline V gene, CDR1 is MNHEY and CDR2 is SMNVEV (reference sequence). The CDR3 DNA is TGTGCCAGCAGTTTCGGGGGTATAGATCAGCCCCAGCATTTT. Amino acid sequence: CASSFGGIDQPQHF.

J is TRBJ1-4 and V is TRBV5-8; D is perhaps TRBD1 (5 bases). This CDR3 comprises 15 residues. CDR1 SGHTS and CDR2 YDEGEE come from the germline V gene. V was trimmed by 0 bases and J by 4 bases, leaving 10 bases between them. This CDR3 is CASSLAGSVNEKLFF. In DNA, the CDR3 is TGTGCCAGCAGCTTGGCAGGGTCGGTTAATGAAAAACTGTTTTTT.

This chain links TRBV4-1 with TRBJ1-2; TRBD1 matches at 8 bases. The CDR3 is 16 residues long. The germline V gene encodes CDR1 MGHRA and CDR2 YSYEKL. With 4 bases clipped from V and 8 bases from J, the junction kept 15 bases outside the gene matches. As DNA, the CDR3 is TGCGCCAGCAGCCTCGATTTTTATCAGGGGGCGCAGGGCTACACCTTC. Residues: CASSLDFYQGAQGYTF.

This chain joins TRBV6-4 and TRBJ2-1, with a weak D call TRBD2 (5 bases). This CDR3 has 14 residues. V lost 10 bases and J lost 4, with 17 bases in between. In germline, CDR1 is MRHNA, CDR2 SNTAGT. Here the CDR3 reads CATRGLRAYNEQFF. In nucleotides, the CDR3 is TGTGCCACCCGGGGTCTGAGAGCTTACAATGAGCAGTTCTTC.

This clone appeared once. CDR3 sequence: CASSPQGAGNTIYF. In DNA form, the CDR3 reads TGTGCCAGCTCACCCCAGGGGGCTGGAAACACCATATATTTT. V is TRBV18 and J is TRBJ1-3; 7 bases agree with TRBD1. V was pared by 3 bases and J by 2 bases, with 1 base of the junction left unmatched. Germline CDR1 and CDR2: KGHSH and LQKENI. This CDR3 is 14 amino acids long. Based on the CDR3 plus reference TRBV18 and TRBJ1-3, the full variable domain is NAGVMQNPRHLVRRRGQEARLRCSPMKGHSHVYWYRQLPEEGLKFMVYLQKENIIDESGMPKERFSAEFPKEGPSILRIQQVVRGDSAAYFCASSPQGAGNTIYFGEGSWLTVV.

This chain connects TRBV2 to TRBJ1-3; D gene ambiguous. The CDR3 loop spans 13 amino acids. CDR1 is SNHLY and CDR2 is FYNNEI in the germline V gene. V dropped 5 bases and J dropped 2 bases, with 7 bases sitting between them. The CDR3 DNA sequence: TGTGCCAGCAGTCCGTCGGCTGGAAACACCATATATTTT. Protein sequence: CASSPSAGNTIYF.

The gene calls are TRBV7-9 and TRBJ1-5, with D perhaps TRBD1 (5 bases). Trimming removed 6 bases at V and 3 bases at J, with 15 bases between. CDR1 is SEHNR, CDR2 FQNEAQ, per germline (reference sequence). The CDR3 runs to 15 residues. For the CDR3, the DNA is TGTGCCAGCAGTTTTGGGACTTTCGACAATCAGCCCCAGCATTTT. Amino acids: CASSFGTFDNQPQHF.